Each of the 12 T cell receptor beta chains below was sequenced from the same sample in a study of CD8+CD57+ T cells in acquired aplastic anemia. In patients chosen for sequencing, flow cytometry had shown CD8+CD57+ cell expansion. CDR3 and TCR beta VDJ profiling relied on a genomic DNA template. TCRdb re-called the reads through MiXCR, storing one row per CDR3 protein. The data show 220,000 or so distinct CDR3 sequences, 60% to 80% seen once. Sample: sorted CD4+, CD8+, or CD8+CD57+ T cells (not recorded which) from PBMCs. Receptors were obtained from a human donor with aplastic anemia.

This rearrangement joins TRBV20-1 to TRBJ1-1; 10 bases are shared with TRBD1. Germline values: CDR1 DFQATT, CDR2 SNEGSKA (reference sequence). With V trimmed by 3 bases and J by 6 bases, 16 bases remained unmatched. The CDR3 spans 17 residues. CDR3 DNA sequence: TGCAGTGCTAGGCTAACCCAAGCGACAGGGGGCTTCGCTGAAGCTTTCTTT. Encoded protein: CSARLTQATGGFAEAFF.

This clonotype was counted a single time. The chain joins TRBV29-1 to TRBJ2-1; D is uncertain. V was clipped by 3 bases and J by 3 bases, with 3 bases between them. The CDR3 runs 11 residues. Germline assignment: CDR1 SQVTM and CDR2 ANQGSEA. Here the CDR3 DNA reads TGCAGCGTTGAGATCTACAATGAGCAGTTCTTC. Protein product: CSVEIYNEQFF.

V is TRBV19 and J is TRBJ1-2, with D perhaps TRBD1 (6 bases). Deletions cut 4 bases from V and 7 bases from J, with 10 bases between. This CDR3 contains 12 residues. Germline V gives CDR1 LNHDA, CDR2 SQIVND (reference sequence). CDR3 region: CASSTYRAGYTF. CDR3 sequence (DNA): TGTGCCAGTAGTACCTACAGGGCTGGCTACACCTTC.

The chain uses TRBV10-3 and TRBJ2-1; TRBD1 agrees at 9 bases. V lost 8 bases to trimming and J lost 10 bases; unmatched junction nucleotides: 21. The CDR3 totals 17 residues. Germline V lookup: CDR1 ENHRY, CDR2 SYGVKD. The CDR3 DNA follows: TGTGCCATCCGGGGACAGGGATTCAGCGGAGGCTCCTACGAGCAGTTCTTC. This sequence encodes CAIRGQGFSGGSYEQFF.

The genes are TRBV9 and TRBJ1-3, with TRBD1 identical over 7 bases. Germline CDR1 is SGDLS and CDR2 is YYNGEE. V lost 4 bases to trimming and J lost 6 bases; unmatched junction nucleotides: 13. This CDR3 contains 16 residues. The CDR3, as DNA: TGTGCCAGCAGCCGTCGGGGAGGGGGCAGAGAAAACACCATATATTTT. Its protein product is CASSRRGGGRENTIYF.

Points on this clonotype: A read error may explain this, as a much larger clone is one base away. The rearrangement uses TRBV12-3 or TRBV12-4 and TRBJ2-3, with D possibly being TRBD1 (6 bases). The end of the DNA is better explained by TRBJ1-5, so the J call may be wrong. The CDR3 spans 15 residues. The CDR3 DNA reads TGTGCCAGCAGCCGCCTGGACAGATACACAGATACGCAGCATTTT. Protein sequence: CASSRLDRYTDTQHF.

The V call is TRBV19, the J call TRBJ2-2; perhaps TRBD1 as D (6 bases). Deletions cut 8 bases from V and 1 base from J, with 11 bases between. This CDR3 is 14 amino acids long. Germline V gives CDR1 LNHDA, CDR2 SQIVND (reference sequence). The DNA for the CDR3 is TGTGCCAGTGCGAGGACAGAGAACACCGGGGAGCTGTTTTTT. Protein product: CASARTENTGELFF.

V usage is TRBV2 and J usage is TRBJ2-7, with TRBD2 matching over 11 bases. From germline, CDR1 is SNHLY and CDR2 FYNNEI. With V trimmed by 5 bases and J by 1 base, 4 bases remained unmatched. The CDR3 is 15 amino acids. CDR3 protein: CASSLSGGASYEQYF. The DNA of the CDR3 is TGTGCCAGCAGTCTTAGCGGGGGGGCGTCCTACGAGCAGTACTTC.

The J gene is TRBJ2-3, the V gene TRBV10-3; D may be TRBD1 (5 bases). CDR1 ENHRY and CDR2 SYGVKD come from the germline V gene. The length of the CDR3 is 15 residues. Trimming stripped 6 bases from V and 0 bases from J, with 13 bases between. The CDR3 loop reads CAIRGNRQSTDTQYF. The DNA for the CDR3 is TGTGCCATCAGGGGAAACCGACAGAGCACAGATACGCAGTATTTT.

This chain connects TRBV5-1 to TRBJ2-1, with 10 bases fitting TRBD2. The ends lost 0 bases at V and 4 bases at J; junction bases unmatched: 4. This CDR3 has 16 amino acids. Per germline, CDR1 SGHRS and CDR2 YFSETQ. The CDR3 DNA reads TGCGCCAGCAGCTTGGGACTAGCGGGTCCTTACAATGAGCAGTTCTTC. Translating gives CASSLGLAGPYNEQFF.

This chain joins TRBV2 and TRBJ2-3; D is possibly TRBD2 (5 bases). Trimming took 8 bases from V and 0 from J, leaving 12 bases between them. This CDR3 is built from 14 residues. Germline assignment: CDR1 SNHLY and CDR2 FYNNEI. CDR3 sequence: CASEGGTSTDTQYF. The CDR3 nucleotides are TGTGCCAGCGAGGGCGGAACTAGCACAGATACGCAGTATTTT.

The chain links TRBV19 to TRBJ1-1, with a possible D match to TRBD1 (5 bases). Germline CDR1 reads LNHDA; CDR2 reads SQIVND (reference sequence). The CDR3 extends over 13 amino acids. Trimming took 7 bases from V and 6 from J, leaving 15 bases between them. In nucleotides, the CDR3 is TGTGCCAGTACCCATCCGGAACAGGCTGAAGCTTTCTTT. Amino acids: CASTHPEQAEAFF.